Shown below are 10 T cell receptor beta chains from a single sample sequenced in a study of shared clonotypes between healthy human individuals. Repertoires were generated with immunoSEQ multiplex PCR, while TCRdb's copy carries only in-frame clones and drops some. The sample yields 550,000 to 850,000 clones, under 80% seen once. The sequencing sample was made of memory CD4+ T cells sorted from blood. Subset denoted: CD45RA-negative fraction. The receptor set was obtained from a woman in her twenties or thirties in good health.

The chain carries TRBV12-5 and TRBJ2-5, with 13 bases identical to TRBD2. Germline CDR1 is LGHNT and CDR2 is FRNRAP. The CDR3 consists of 17 residues. V shed 5 bases, J shed 4 bases, and the junction held 10 bases outside the gene matches. CDR3 DNA sequence: TGTGCTAGTGGTCCCGGACTAGCGGGAGTTAGGGGAGAGACCCAGTACTTC. Translated, it gives CASGPGLAGVRGETQYF.

The chain carries TRBV2 and TRBJ1-5, with 7 bases matching TRBD1. The CDR3 sequence is 14 residues long. Trimming at V came to 3 bases and at J to 6 bases, leaving 5 bases not matched to a gene. Germline V gene lookup returns CDR1 SNHLY and CDR2 FYNNEI. In nucleotides, the CDR3 is TGTGCCAGCAGTGATGAGAGGGGGCTTCAGCCCCAGCATTTT. This gives the protein CASSDERGLQPQHF.

This clone showed up just once. The rearrangement links TRBV11-1 to TRBJ1-4; D gene ambiguous. The CDR3 is 13 residues long. V was shortened by 6 bases and J by 6 bases, with 11 bases between the two germline ends. Germline CDR1 reads SGHAT; CDR2 reads FQDESV (reference sequence). The CDR3 DNA reads as TGTGCCAGCAGTCATGACTACCATGAAAAACTGTTTTTT. Protein product: CASSHDYHEKLFF.

This chain links TRBV30 with TRBJ2-6, with TRBD1 matching 9 bases. From germline, CDR1 is GTSNPN and CDR2 SVGIG (reference sequence). The junction had 11 bases not matched to a gene; V was cut back by 5 bases and J by 3 bases. CDR3 size: 17 residues. CDR3 DNA: TGTGCCTGGGATGGGACAGGGCTCACTTTTGGGGCCAACGTCCTGACTTTC. This translates into CAWDGTGLTFGANVLTF.

The rearrangement uses TRBV5-4 and TRBJ1-2, with 7 bases lining up with TRBD1. The junction had 26 bases not matched to a gene; V was cut back by 4 bases and J by 8 bases. This CDR3 region has 19 residues. Germline V CDR1 and CDR2: SGHNT, YYREEE (reference sequence). The CDR3 reads CASSLNSGGWRGMITGYTF. CDR3 bases: TGTGCCAGCAGCCTCAACTCAGGGGGGTGGAGAGGGATGATTACGGGCTACACCTTC.

CDR3 nucleotide sequence: TGTGCCAGCAGCTTGTACCCGGGGGTCTACGAGCAGTACTTC. Amino acid sequence: CASSLYPGVYEQYF. V usage is TRBV5-6 and J usage is TRBJ2-7; the D gene is possibly TRBD2 (6 bases). Germline CDR1 is SGHDT and CDR2 is YYEEEE. V shed 1 base and J shed 3 bases, with 11 bases lying between them. CDR3 length: 14 amino acids.

The chain links TRBV11-1 to TRBJ2-3, with D possibly TRBD2 on 5 matching bases. Germline lookup yields CDR1 SGHAT and CDR2 FQDESV (reference sequence). V was shortened by 3 bases and J by 3 bases, with 7 bases between the two germline ends. The CDR3 spans 13 residues. This chain's CDR3 is CASSFPGTDTQYF. As DNA, the CDR3 is TGTGCCAGCAGCTTCCCGGGGACAGATACGCAGTATTTT. Using reference TRBV11-1 and TRBJ2-3 for the parts outside the CDR3, the full variable domain is EAEVAQSPRYKITEKSQAVAFWCDPISGHATLYWYRQILGQGPELLVQFQDESVVDDSQLPKDRFSAERLKGVDSTLKIQPAELGDSAMYLCASSFPGTDTQYFGPGTRLTVL.

The chain has TRBV9 and TRBJ2-3; 7 bases map to TRBD2. The germline gives CDR1 SGDLS, CDR2 YYNGEE. V was pared by 0 bases and J by 9 bases, with 4 bases of the junction left unmatched. The CDR3 extends over 13 amino acids. CDR3 nucleotide sequence: TGTGCCAGCAGCGTAGCAACAGCGGGAACGCAGTATTTT. It specifies CASSVATAGTQYF.

The rearrangement joins TRBV6-1 to TRBJ2-7; TRBD2 aligns across 7 bases. This CDR3 spans 15 amino acids. V shed 9 bases and J 7 bases; nucleotides not matched to a gene: 18. Germline lookup yields CDR1 MNHNS and CDR2 SASEGT. Here the CDR3 DNA reads TGTGCCAGTTCCTGGAGTCTAGCGGAGCGGCGGGAGCAGTACTTC. It codes for CASSWSLAERREQYF.

The chain links TRBV12-5 to TRBJ2-3; the match to TRBD2 covers 14 bases. Germline-derived CDR1 and CDR2 are LGHNT and FRNRAP. V gave up 5 bases and J gave up 2 bases; unmatched junction bases: 3. The CDR3 loop spans 16 amino acids. The DNA for the CDR3 is TGTGCTAGTGGTACGGGACTAGCGGGAGACACAGATACGCAGTATTTT. Translation: CASGTGLAGDTDTQYF. The full variable domain, with the rest looked up from reference TRBV12-5 and TRBJ2-3, is DARVTQTPRHKVTEMGQEVTMRCQPILGHNTVFWYRQTMMQGLELLAYFRNRAPLDDSGMPKDRFSAEMPDATLATLKIQPSEPRDSAVYFCASGTGLAGDTDTQYFGPGTRLTVL.